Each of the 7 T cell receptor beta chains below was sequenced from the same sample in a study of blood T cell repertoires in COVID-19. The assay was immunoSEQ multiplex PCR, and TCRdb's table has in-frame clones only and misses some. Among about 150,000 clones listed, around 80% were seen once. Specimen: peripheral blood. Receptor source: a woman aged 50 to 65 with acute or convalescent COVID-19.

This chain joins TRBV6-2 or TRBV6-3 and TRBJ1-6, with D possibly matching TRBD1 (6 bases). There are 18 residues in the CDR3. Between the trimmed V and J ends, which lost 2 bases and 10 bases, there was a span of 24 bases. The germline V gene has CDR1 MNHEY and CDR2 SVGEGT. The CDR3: CASSYGAGGVPAGSPLHF. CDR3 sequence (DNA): TGTGCCAGCAGTTACGGCGCGGGGGGCGTACCTGCGGGATCACCCCTCCACTTT.

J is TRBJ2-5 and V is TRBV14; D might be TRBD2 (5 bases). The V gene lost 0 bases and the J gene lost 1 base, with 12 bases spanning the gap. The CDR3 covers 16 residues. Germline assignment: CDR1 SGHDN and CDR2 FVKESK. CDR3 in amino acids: CASSQERGLRQETQYF. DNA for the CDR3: TGTGCCAGCAGCCAAGAAAGAGGGCTCCGCCAAGAGACCCAGTACTTC.

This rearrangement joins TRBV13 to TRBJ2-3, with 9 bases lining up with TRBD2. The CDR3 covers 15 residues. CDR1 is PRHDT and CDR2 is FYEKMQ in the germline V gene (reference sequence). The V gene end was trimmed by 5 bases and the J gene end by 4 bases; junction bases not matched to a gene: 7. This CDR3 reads CASSAREGVADTQYF. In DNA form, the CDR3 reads TGTGCCAGCAGCGCGCGGGAGGGAGTCGCAGATACGCAGTATTTT.

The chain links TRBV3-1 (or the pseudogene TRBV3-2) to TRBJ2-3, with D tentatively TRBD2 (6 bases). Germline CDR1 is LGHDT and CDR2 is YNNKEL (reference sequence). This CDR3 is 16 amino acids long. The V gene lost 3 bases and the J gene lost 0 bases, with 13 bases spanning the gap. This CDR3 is CASSHRRRGSTDTQYF. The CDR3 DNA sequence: TGTGCCAGCAGCCACAGAAGACGGGGGAGCACAGATACGCAGTATTTT.

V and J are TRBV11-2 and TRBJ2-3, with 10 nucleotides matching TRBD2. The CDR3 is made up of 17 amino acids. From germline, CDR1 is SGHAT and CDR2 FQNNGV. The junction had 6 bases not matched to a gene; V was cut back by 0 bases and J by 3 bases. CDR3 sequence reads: CASSLELAGSYTDTQYF. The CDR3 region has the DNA TGTGCCAGCAGCTTAGAACTAGCGGGGAGCTATACAGATACGCAGTATTTT.

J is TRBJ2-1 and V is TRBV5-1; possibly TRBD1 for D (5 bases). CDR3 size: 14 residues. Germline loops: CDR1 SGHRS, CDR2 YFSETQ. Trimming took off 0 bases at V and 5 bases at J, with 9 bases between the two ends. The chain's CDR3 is CASSLEGVHNEQFF. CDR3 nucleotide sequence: TGCGCCAGCAGCTTGGAAGGGGTCCACAATGAGCAGTTCTTC.

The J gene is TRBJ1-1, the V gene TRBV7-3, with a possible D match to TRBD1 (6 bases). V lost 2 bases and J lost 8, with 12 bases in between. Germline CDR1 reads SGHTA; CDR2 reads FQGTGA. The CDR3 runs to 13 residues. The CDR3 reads CASSLGWGLEAFF. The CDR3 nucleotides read TGTGCCAGCAGCTTAGGGTGGGGGCTGGAAGCTTTCTTT.